The T cell receptor (beta chain) under discussion was sequenced for a study of T cell responses to AZD1222 COVID-19 vaccine. Turning to the study itself: Second doses at about 4 or about 12 weeks were pooled. Study outcomes and limitations: Donors were chiefly white British, with a greater number of females, and clonal diversity was perhaps underestimated.

With regard to this clone: Its antigen is still unknown.

The CDR3 is 15 amino acids. Germline CDR1 is SGHTA and CDR2 is FQGNSA. V gave up 1 base and J gave up 5 bases; unmatched junction bases: 2. Using immunoSEQ multiplex PCR, the repertoire was profiled, and TCRdb retains in-frame clones only, with some absent. The sample lists approximately 130,000 clones, roughly nine tenths seen once, with around 30% in the top ten. The sample here was peripheral blood, taken on day 0 of AZD1222 vaccination. This receptor was obtained from an adult in good health. The chain is built from TRBV7-2 and TRBJ1-5; TRBD1 matches 10 bases. The CDR3 protein is CASSLGQGAYQPQHF. CDR3 DNA sequence: TGTGCCAGCAGCTTAGGACAGGGGGCTTATCAGCCCCAGCATTTT.